A single sample gave rise to the 7 T cell receptor beta chains below, sequenced in a study of blood T cell repertoires in COVID-19. Some clones are missing from TCRdb's copy, which holds only in-frame ones; the method was immunoSEQ multiplex PCR. The table shows 120,000 to 150,000 clones, with roughly three quarters occurring only once. Sequencing input: peripheral blood. The receptor set was obtained from a middle-aged man with active or convalescent COVID-19.

The J gene is TRBJ1-5, the V gene TRBV7-2, with TRBD1 as a possible D gene (6 bases). V gave up 1 base and J gave up 2 bases, with 12 bases separating them. The CDR3 has 16 residues. CDR1 and CDR2 (germline): SGHTA, FQGNSA. Written as DNA, the CDR3 is TGTGCCAGCAGCTTAGAATGGGCAGGGGGCAATCAGCCCCAGCATTTT. Protein product: CASSLEWAGGNQPQHF.

This clone was counted at least ten times. The V and J genes are TRBV28 and TRBJ2-2; TRBD2 might be the D (6 bases). Between the trimmed V and J ends, which lost 9 bases and 0 bases, there was a span of 23 bases. Germline assignment: CDR1 MDHEN and CDR2 SYDVKM. This CDR3 comprises 18 residues. Here the CDR3 DNA reads TGTGCCAGTTTTTTTGCGGGACCCTTCTTATCGAACACCGGGGAGCTGTTTTTT. This gives the protein CASFFAGPFLSNTGELFF.

The chain couples TRBV28 to TRBJ1-6, with D perhaps matching TRBD1 (6 bases). Germline values: CDR1 MDHEN, CDR2 SYDVKM. Trimming cost V 7 bases and J 7 bases, with 17 bases left between them. CDR3 length: 15 amino acids. The CDR3 spells CASILTAGANSPLHF. The CDR3 region has the DNA TGTGCCAGCATCCTCACGGCAGGGGCCAATTCACCCCTCCACTTT.

This clone was found a few times. V gene TRBV30 combines with J gene TRBJ1-2; D might be TRBD1 (6 bases). CDR1 GTSNPN and CDR2 SVGIG come from the germline V gene (reference sequence). This CDR3 is built from 13 residues. Trimming removed 2 bases from V and 7 bases from J, with 14 bases in between. CDR3 DNA sequence: TGTGCCTGGAGTAGCAGGGGAGACTCTGGCTACACCTTC. Its translation is CAWSSRGDSGYTF.

V is TRBV2 and J is TRBJ2-4; D possibly corresponds to TRBD1 (5 bases). The CDR3 has 16 amino acids. Germline V gives CDR1 SNHLY, CDR2 FYNNEI. Trimming took 1 base from V and 0 from J, leaving 10 bases between them. The CDR3 loop is CASSEGTNIAKNIQYF. DNA of the CDR3: TGTGCCAGCAGTGAAGGGACAAATATAGCCAAAAACATTCAGTACTTC.

V usage is TRBV3-1 (or the pseudogene TRBV3-2) and J usage is TRBJ2-3; 7 bases map to TRBD2. V was pared by 7 bases and J by 4 bases, with 17 bases of the junction left unmatched. The germline CDR1 and CDR2 sequences are LGHDT and YNNKEL (reference sequence). The CDR3 consists of 17 residues. CDR3: CASTTKMAGDVADTQYF. As DNA, the CDR3 is TGTGCCAGCACCACTAAAATGGCGGGAGATGTGGCAGATACGCAGTATTTT.

This clone was found once. The genes are TRBV5-1 and TRBJ2-1; TRBD2 is a possible D gene (5 bases). Germline CDR1 and CDR2: SGHRS and YFSETQ. The V end was cut by 3 bases, the J end by 9 bases, with 19 bases between. The CDR3 sequence is 15 residues long. The CDR3: CASSSTGLGVGEQFF. Written as DNA, the CDR3 is TGCGCCAGCAGCTCGACTGGGTTGGGAGTCGGTGAGCAGTTCTTC.